The rows below give T cell receptor beta chains drawn from one sample of a study of CD8 T cells in ankylosing spondylitis. One entry per CDR3 protein results from TCRdb running MiXCR on the 5' RACE reads. The table shows some 220,000 distinct CDR3 sequences, with approximately 8.4% occurring only once. Input material: blood, either unsorted or a sorted T cell fraction (not recorded which). These receptors were taken from a female donor with ankylosing spondylitis or in good health (not recorded which). The CDR3 runs from the conserved cysteine through the conserved F or W. D genes are given only for firm matches. Clone sizes are given selectively: once, few, many, or a class where the clone is expanded.

TRBJ2-1 TRBD1 many TRBV20-1 TGCAGTGCTCTCCGGGACAGGGCATCCTCCTACAATGAGCAGTTCTTC CSALRDRASSYNEQFF
TRBJ1-4 TRBD1 many TRBV20-1 TGCAGTGCTGGCGGGACAGCTAGTTGGACTGAAAAACTGTTTTTT CSAGGTASWTEKLFF
TRBJ1-5 NA many TRBV12-3/TRBV12-4 TGTGCCAGCAGTGGCCGGAGCAATCAGCCCCAGCATTTT CASSGRSNQPQHF
TRBJ2-1 NA many TRBV20-1 TGCAGTGCCGGATCATACTACAATGAGCAGTTCTTC CSAGSYYNEQFF
TRBJ1-2 NA many TRBV20-1 TGCAGTGCTAGCCCGGACACCGCTAACTATGGCTACACCTTC CSASPDTANYGYTF
TRBJ1-4 NA NA TRBV7-2 TGTGCCAGCAGCCCTACCCCTGCCCCTAATGAAAAACTGTTTTTT CASSPTPAPNEKLFF
TRBJ2-3 TRBD2 many TRBV6-2/TRBV6-3 TGTGCCAGCAGAAGTTACCTCGGGACTAGTATCAGCACAGATACGCAGTATTTT CASRSYLGTSISTDTQYF
TRBJ1-2 NA NA TRBV7-2 TGTGCCAGCAGCTTAGAGCAGCTAGTAGCTAACTATGGCTACACCTTC CASSLEQLVANYGYTF
TRBJ1-1 NA many TRBV4-3 TGCGCCAGCAGCCAATGGCGGGGAGGCGCTGAAGCTTTCTTT CASSQWRGGAEAFF
TRBJ1-1 NA NA TRBV4-1 TGCGCCAGCAGCCCCATGGGGCTCACTGAAGCTTTCTTT CASSPMGLTEAFF
TRBJ2-7 TRBD1 few TRBV7-2 TGTGCCAGCAGCTGGGACAGCCTTTCCTACGAGCAGTACTTC CASSWDSLSYEQYF
TRBJ2-1 TRBD2 many TRBV7-9 TGTGCCAGCAGCTTAGTACAGCGGGAGGATGTTGAGTTCTTC CASSLVQREDVEFF
TRBJ2-3 NA NA TRBV2 TGTGCCAACATAGTAAGTGGCACAGATACGCAGTATTTT CANIVSGTDTQYF
TRBJ2-3 NA NA TRBV4-2 TGTGCCAGCAGCCAAGTTTTAGATACGCAGTATTTT CASSQVLDTQYF
TRBJ2-1 TRBD2 many TRBV12-3/TRBV12-4 TGTGCCAGCAGTTCGTCCGGGACTAGCGGGAGGAATGAGCAGTTCTTC CASSSSGTSGRNEQFF
TRBJ1-2 NA many TRBV5-5 TGTGCCAGCAGCTCGGGAGGTCGACCGAGCGGCTATGGCTACACCTTC CASSSGGRPSGYGYTF
TRBJ2-7 NA many TRBV7-2 TGTGCCAGCAGCTCCGGGCGCTACGAGCAGTACTTC CASSSGRYEQYF
TRBJ1-1 NA few TRBV6-2/TRBV6-3 TGTGCCAGCAGAGATGGACAGCAGAACACTGAAGCTTTCTTT CASRDGQQNTEAFF
TRBJ1-2 TRBD1 many TRBV27 TGTGCCAGCAGTCTTACAGGGGGCCGGGGCTACACCTTC CASSLTGGRGYTF
TRBJ2-5 NA few TRBV15 TGTGCCACCAGCAGAGATCGAGCTCTCCAAGAGACCCAGTACTTC CATSRDRALQETQYF
TRBJ2-3 NA NA TRBV29-1 TGCAGCGTTGAATGGGGAAACACAGATACGCAGTATTTT CSVEWGNTDTQYF
TRBJ2-1 NA few TRBV5-1 TGCGCCAGCAGCTTGCGGGTGGACTCCTACAATGAGCAGTTCTTC CASSLRVDSYNEQFF
TRBJ2-3 NA many TRBV12-3/TRBV12-4 TGTGCCAGCAGCCGCTCTCCGGGAGCAGATACGCAGTATTTT CASSRSPGADTQYF
TRBJ2-1 TRBD2 many TRBV4-3 TGCGCCAGCAGCCAAGATCCTAGCGGCAATGAGCAGTTCTTC CASSQDPSGNEQFF
TRBJ1-1 NA many TRBV7-9 TGTGCCAGCAGCCTGGGCAGCTCTCTAACTGAAGCTTTCTTT CASSLGSSLTEAFF
TRBJ1-1 TRBD1 many TRBV11-2 TGTGCCAGCAGCTTAGTCAGGGGGGAAACTGAAGCTTTCTTT CASSLVRGETEAFF
TRBJ2-3 NA many TRBV20-1 TGCAGTGCTCTCCGCCGGGGGGATACGCAGTATTTT CSALRRGDTQYF
TRBJ2-7 NA many TRBV4-3 TGCGCCAGCAGCCAAGGCTCAGCGGAAACCCGACTGCGGCAGTACTTC CASSQGSAETRLRQYF
TRBJ2-1 NA many TRBV6-4 TGTGCCAGCAGTGACTCAGGAACCCCCTACAATGAGCAGTTCTTC CASSDSGTPYNEQFF
TRBJ2-5 NA NA TRBV7-9 TGTGCCAGCAGCTTCGAGTTATCAGAGACCCAGTACTTC CASSFELSETQYF
TRBJ1-3 NA many TRBV4-3 TGCGCCAGCAGCCCACGGACAGAGGGTGGAAACACCATATATTTT CASSPRTEGGNTIYF
TRBJ2-3 NA many TRBV28 TGTGCCAGCAGTTATAGCCCCGCAACTGGGACGCAGTATTTT CASSYSPATGTQYF
TRBJ1-4 NA many TRBV20-1 TGCAGTGCCCCCTCAGGAGGGGTGTCTAATGAAAAACTGTTTTTT CSAPSGGVSNEKLFF
TRBJ1-1 TRBD1 many TRBV6-1 TGTGCCAGCAGTGACGCCACAGGGGGCGCGGTCGGCACTGAAGCTTTCTTT CASSDATGGAVGTEAFF
TRBJ2-1 TRBD2 many TRBV20-1 TGCAGTGCTAGAGATAGCGGGGGACTGTCGGGTGAGCAGTTCTTC CSARDSGGLSGEQFF
TRBJ1-1 NA NA TRBV11-3 TGTGCCAGCAGCTTGTTTGGGGTGAACACTGAAGCTTTCTTT CASSLFGVNTEAFF
TRBJ2-1 TRBD2 many TRBV12-3/TRBV12-4 TGTGCCAGCAGTCGCGGGAGGTCGGACAATGAGCAGTTCTTC CASSRGRSDNEQFF
TRBJ2-1 NA many TRBV7-6 TGTGCCAGCAGCTTAGGTGGGACAACCTACAATGAGCAGTTCTTC CASSLGGTTYNEQFF
TRBJ2-1 TRBD2 many TRBV10-3 TGTGCCACCCGAGGGGCGGGAGGGCCGAACAATGAGCAGTTCTTC CATRGAGGPNNEQFF
TRBJ2-5 NA many TRBV2 TGTGCCAGCAGAGACCGGGGATTAGGAGAGACCCAGTACTTC CASRDRGLGETQYF
TRBJ1-5 NA many TRBV28 TGTGCCAGCAGTCCTACACGGACGGGGCCCCAGCATTTT CASSPTRTGPQHF
TRBJ2-7 TRBD2 medium-sized TRBV5-5 TGTGCCAGCAGCCAACCGGGACTAGCGGGAGGAGGTCACGAGCAGTACTTC CASSQPGLAGGGHEQYF
TRBJ1-2 TRBD1 many TRBV29-1 TGCAGCGTTTGGACAGGGTGGAATGGCTACACCTTC CSVWTGWNGYTF
TRBJ1-5 NA many TRBV5-1 TGCGCCAGCAGCTTGTGGTCGGGAGTTGAGCAGCCCCAGCATTTT CASSLWSGVEQPQHF
TRBJ2-7 TRBD1 few TRBV7-2 TGTGCCAGCAGCTCGGGACAGGGTAATAGGTACGAGCAGTACTTC CASSSGQGNRYEQYF
TRBJ2-1 NA NA TRBV5-5 TGTGCCAGCAGCCCTGGGATAAGCTGCTACAATGAGCAGTTCTTC CASSPGISCYNEQFF
TRBJ2-3 NA NA TRBV7-2 TGTGCCAGCAGCTTGAGGGGGGGCGAACGCACAGATACGCAGTATTTT CASSLRGGERTDTQYF
TRBJ2-1 NA many TRBV7-8 TGTGCCAGCAGCTTAGTGTTGGGATCAAGCTCCTACAATGAGCAGTTCTTC CASSLVLGSSSYNEQFF
TRBJ2-1 TRBD2 many TRBV10-3 TGTGCCATCAGTGAGTTCTCTAGCGGTTCCTACAATGAGCAGTTCTTC CAISEFSSGSYNEQFF
TRBJ2-1 TRBD2 NA TRBV3-1 TGTGCCGACAGCCATACAACTAGCGAAGAGCAGTTCTTC CADSHTTSEEQFF
TRBJ2-3 TRBD2 NA TRBV10-1 TGCGCCAGCTCGGCCCCGACTAGCGGCACAGATACGCAGTATTTT CASSAPTSGTDTQYF
TRBJ1-5 NA many TRBV6-1 TGTGCCAGCAGTGACAGGGGTCATCAGCCCCAGCATTTT CASSDRGHQPQHF
TRBJ1-5 NA many TRBV5-5 TGTGCCAGCAGCCAACCAAATCAGCCCCAGCATTTT CASSQPNQPQHF
TRBJ2-7 NA few TRBV12-3/TRBV12-4 TGTGCCAGCGCACAGGACGGGACCTACGAGCAGTACTTC CASAQDGTYEQYF